The rows below give T cell receptor beta chains drawn from one sample of a study of CD8+ T cells in alopecia areata. The data were produced by immunoSEQ multiplex PCR, yet TCRdb's version contains in-frame clones alone and is incomplete. This table holds 140,000 to 150,000 clones, roughly 64% found once. The sequenced sample was CD4+ T cells sorted from blood, obtained at week 0. The receptors stem from a human donor with alopecia areata. The conserved cysteine and the conserved F or W are not part of the CDR3 here.

v_gene	j_gene	CDR3aa
TRBV29-1	TRBJ1-1	SAGQGRNTEAF
TRBV19	TRBJ2-2	ASHPPGTGLAGELF
TRBV7-9	TRBJ1-5	ASSLGPDQPQH
TRBV5-1	TRBJ2-3	ASSFEGRSTDTQY
TRBV7-2	TRBJ2-7	ASSLGGLQRSEQY
TRBV9	TRBJ1-3	ASSVSGGISGNTIY
TRBV11-1	TRBJ2-2	ASSPNRGARTGELF
TRBV7-2	TRBJ2-1	ASRAGGLNEQF
TRBV7-2	TRBJ2-1	ASSLVGGGNYNEQF
TRBV29-1	TRBJ1-1	SVEGGNTEAF
TRBV2	TRBJ2-7	AGTGAPYEQY
TRBV7-2	TRBJ2-1	ASSLPGAGGFHSYNEQF
TRBV29-1	TRBJ2-3	SVEPQDSTDTQY
TRBV9	TRBJ2-3	ASSRTAGGLTDTQY
TRBV4-2	TRBJ1-1	ASSRGPSSGTEAF
TRBV19	TRBJ2-1	ASSPGTVAPNEQF
TRBV12-5	TRBJ2-1	ASGSKDGPPNEQF
TRBV30	TRBJ2-1	AWSVLARLGDNEQF
TRBV7-9	TRBJ2-2	ASSLSQLTGELF
TRBV4-1	TRBJ2-3	ASSQDRRRTDTQY
TRBV6-5	TRBJ2-7	ASSSHYEQY
TRBV29-1	TRBJ1-4	SVARGTAEKLF
TRBV30	TRBJ2-5	AWDLTGVETQY
TRBV5-1	TRBJ2-1	ASNLGDSSYNEQF
TRBV5-1	TRBJ2-3	ASSAETGAYTDTQY
TRBV5-4	TRBJ2-5	ASSLDAGGPGRSAQY
TRBV6-6	TRBJ2-3	ASRPGTGGVRQY
TRBV6-5	TRBJ2-3	ASSYVGQGRTDTQY
TRBV5-6	TRBJ2-7	ASSLFGTGGEQY
TRBV7-2	TRBJ1-6	ASSARQGSLNSPLH
TRBV7-8	TRBJ2-5	ASSLGRGETQY
TRBV15	TRBJ2-5	ATSRDWGTGTQY
TRBV6-5	TRBJ2-1	ASSYSRDRAYNEQF
TRBV30	TRBJ1-1	AWSPGLKGAF
TRBV30	TRBJ1-1	AWSQGQWSTEAF
TRBV6-5	TRBJ2-3	ASSSATSGTDTQY
TRBV5-1	TRBJ1-1	ASSFEANTEAF
TRBV30	TRBJ1-2	AWSVLAALG
TRBV5-4	TRBJ2-3	ASSLRLAGGADTQY
TRBV29-1	TRBJ1-1	SVQKTGNTEAF